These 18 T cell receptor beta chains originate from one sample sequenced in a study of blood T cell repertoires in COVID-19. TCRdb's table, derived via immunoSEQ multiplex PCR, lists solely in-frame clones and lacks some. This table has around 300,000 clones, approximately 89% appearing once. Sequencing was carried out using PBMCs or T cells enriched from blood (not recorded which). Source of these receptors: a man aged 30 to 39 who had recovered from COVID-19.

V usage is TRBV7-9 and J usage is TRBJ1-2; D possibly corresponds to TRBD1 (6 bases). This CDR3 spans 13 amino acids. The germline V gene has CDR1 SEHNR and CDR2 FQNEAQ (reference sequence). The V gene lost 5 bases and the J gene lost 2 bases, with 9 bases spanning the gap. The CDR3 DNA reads TGTGCCAGCAGCATTACAGGGAACTATGGCTACACCTTC. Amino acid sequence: CASSITGNYGYTF.

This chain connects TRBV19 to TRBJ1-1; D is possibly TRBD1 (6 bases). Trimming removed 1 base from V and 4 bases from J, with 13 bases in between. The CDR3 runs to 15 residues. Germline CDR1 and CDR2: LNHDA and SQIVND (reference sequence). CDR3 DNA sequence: TGTGCCAGTAGTATAGCAGGGGCGGGGGGCACTGAAGCTTTCTTT. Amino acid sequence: CASSIAGAGGTEAFF.

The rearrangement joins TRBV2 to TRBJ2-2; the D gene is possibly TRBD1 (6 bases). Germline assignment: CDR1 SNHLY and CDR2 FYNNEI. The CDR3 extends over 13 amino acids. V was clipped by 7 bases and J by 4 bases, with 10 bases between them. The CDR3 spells CASNRESTGELFF. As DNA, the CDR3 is TGTGCCAGCAACAGGGAAAGCACCGGGGAGCTGTTTTTT.

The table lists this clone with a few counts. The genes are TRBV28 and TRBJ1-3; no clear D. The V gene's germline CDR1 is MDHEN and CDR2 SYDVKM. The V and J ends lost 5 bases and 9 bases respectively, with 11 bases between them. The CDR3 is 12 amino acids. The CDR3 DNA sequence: TGTGCCAGCAGTAAGAACGGAGTCACCATATATTTT. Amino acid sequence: CASSKNGVTIYF.

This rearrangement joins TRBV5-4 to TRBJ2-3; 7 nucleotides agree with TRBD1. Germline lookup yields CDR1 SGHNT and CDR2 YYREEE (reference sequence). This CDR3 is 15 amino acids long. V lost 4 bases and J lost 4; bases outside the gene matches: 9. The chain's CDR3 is CASSPPGGVADTQYF. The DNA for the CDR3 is TGTGCCAGCAGCCCCCCAGGGGGTGTGGCAGATACGCAGTATTTT.

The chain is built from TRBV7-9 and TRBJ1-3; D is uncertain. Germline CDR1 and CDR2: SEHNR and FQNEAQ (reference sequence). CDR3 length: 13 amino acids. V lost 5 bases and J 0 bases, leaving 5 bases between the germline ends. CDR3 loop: CASSQDSGNTIYF. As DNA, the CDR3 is TGTGCCAGCAGCCAGGACTCTGGAAACACCATATATTTT.

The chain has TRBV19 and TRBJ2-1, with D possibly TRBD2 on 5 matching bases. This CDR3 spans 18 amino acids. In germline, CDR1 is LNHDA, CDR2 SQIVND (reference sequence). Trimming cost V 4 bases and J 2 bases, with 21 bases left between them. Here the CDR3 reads CASSTYRELNRPYNEQFF. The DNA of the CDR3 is TGTGCCAGTAGTACTTATCGGGAACTCAATCGTCCCTACAATGAGCAGTTCTTC.

The DNA for the CDR3 is TGTGCCAGCAGTTCCCAGTTCGCGGGGACAGATACGCAGTATTTT. This translates into CASSSQFAGTDTQYF. The rearrangement links TRBV6-5 to TRBJ2-3, with a weak D call TRBD2 (6 bases). Between the trimmed V and J ends, which lost 4 bases and 3 bases, there was a span of 14 bases. This CDR3 is built from 15 residues. CDR1 MNHEY and CDR2 SVGAGI come from the germline V gene.

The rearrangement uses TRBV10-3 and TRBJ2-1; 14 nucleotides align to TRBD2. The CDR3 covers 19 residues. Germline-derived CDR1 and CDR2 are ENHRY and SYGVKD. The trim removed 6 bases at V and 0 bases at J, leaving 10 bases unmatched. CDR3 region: CAISPGLAGGEGSYNEQFF. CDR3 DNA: TGTGCCATCAGCCCCGGACTAGCGGGGGGCGAAGGCTCCTACAATGAGCAGTTCTTC.

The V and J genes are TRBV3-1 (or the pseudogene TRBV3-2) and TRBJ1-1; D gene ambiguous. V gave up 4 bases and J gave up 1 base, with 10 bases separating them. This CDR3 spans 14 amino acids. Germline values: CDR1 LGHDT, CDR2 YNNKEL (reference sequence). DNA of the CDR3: TGTGCCAGCAGCCTGACTCGGGGGAACACTGAAGCTTTCTTT. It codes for CASSLTRGNTEAFF.

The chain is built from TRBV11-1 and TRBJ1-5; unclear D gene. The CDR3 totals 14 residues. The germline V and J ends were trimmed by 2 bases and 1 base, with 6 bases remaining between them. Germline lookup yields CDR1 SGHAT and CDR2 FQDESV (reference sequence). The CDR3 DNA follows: TGTGCCAGCAGCTTAAGCGGCAGCAATCAGCCCCAGCATTTT. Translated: CASSLSGSNQPQHF.

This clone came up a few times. DNA for the CDR3: TGTGCCAGCAGTGGACAGGGCGGCAACACTGAAGCTTTCTTT. It encodes CASSGQGGNTEAFF. The V call is TRBV28, the J call TRBJ1-1; 8 bases map to TRBD1. Per the germline V gene, CDR1 is MDHEN and CDR2 is SYDVKM. The CDR3 totals 14 residues. V trimming: 5 bases; J trimming: 2 bases; junction bases outside the gene matches: 4.

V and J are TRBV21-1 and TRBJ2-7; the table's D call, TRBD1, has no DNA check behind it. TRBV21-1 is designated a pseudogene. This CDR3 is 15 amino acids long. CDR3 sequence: CASSKVDVHFDEQYF. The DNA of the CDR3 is TGTGCCAGCAGCAAAGTCGATGTACATTTTGACGAGCAGTACTTC.

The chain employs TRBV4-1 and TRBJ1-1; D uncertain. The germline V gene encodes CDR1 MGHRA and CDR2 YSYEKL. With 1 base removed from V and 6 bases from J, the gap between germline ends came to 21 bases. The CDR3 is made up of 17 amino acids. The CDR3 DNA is TGCGCCAGCAGCCAAGCCAGCGTCCCGGGGTTTGTTTCTGAAGCTTTCTTT. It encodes CASSQASVPGFVSEAFF.

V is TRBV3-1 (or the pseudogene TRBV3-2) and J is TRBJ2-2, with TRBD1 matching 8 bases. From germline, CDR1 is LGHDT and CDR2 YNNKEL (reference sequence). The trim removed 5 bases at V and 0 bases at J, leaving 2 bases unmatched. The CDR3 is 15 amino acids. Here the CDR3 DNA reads TGTGCCAGCAGCTCGGACAGGGCGAACACCGGGGAGCTGTTTTTT. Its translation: CASSSDRANTGELFF.

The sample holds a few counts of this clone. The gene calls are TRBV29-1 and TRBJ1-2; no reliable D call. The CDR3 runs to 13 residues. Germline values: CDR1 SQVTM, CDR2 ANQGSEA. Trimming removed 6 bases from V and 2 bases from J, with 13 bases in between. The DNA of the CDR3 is TGCAGCGTCGTTTTCCAACAGAACTATGGCTACACCTTC. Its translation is CSVVFQQNYGYTF. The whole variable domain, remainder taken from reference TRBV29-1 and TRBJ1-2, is SAVISQKPSRDICQRGTSLTIQCQVDSQVTMMFWYRQQPGQSLTLIATANQGSEATYESGFVIDKFPISRPNLTFSTLTVSNMSPEDSSIYLCSVVFQQNYGYTFGSGTRLTVV.

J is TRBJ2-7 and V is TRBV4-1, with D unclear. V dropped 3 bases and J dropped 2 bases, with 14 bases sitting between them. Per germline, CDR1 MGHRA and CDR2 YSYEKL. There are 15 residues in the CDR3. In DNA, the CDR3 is TGCGCCAGCAGCCAGTTAACTGCCCCAACCTACGAGCAGTACTTC. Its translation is CASSQLTAPTYEQYF.

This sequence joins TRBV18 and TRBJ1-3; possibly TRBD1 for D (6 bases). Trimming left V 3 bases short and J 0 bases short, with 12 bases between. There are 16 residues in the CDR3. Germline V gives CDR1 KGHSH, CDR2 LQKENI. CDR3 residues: CASSPDRTPSGNTIYF. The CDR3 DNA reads TGTGCCAGCTCACCTGACAGGACTCCCTCTGGAAACACCATATATTTT. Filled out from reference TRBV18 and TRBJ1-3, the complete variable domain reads NAGVMQNPRHLVRRRGQEARLRCSPMKGHSHVYWYRQLPEEGLKFMVYLQKENIIDESGMPKERFSAEFPKEGPSILRIQQVVRGDSAAYFCASSPDRTPSGNTIYFGEGSWLTVV.